This paragraph reports one T cell receptor beta chain. A single count supports this clone. The antigen this receptor binds is unknown. Base qualities are not recorded, but no much larger clone differs from it by a single base. The sample is drawn from a study of cytomegalovirus exposure and HLA in healthy donors (dated by TCRdb to 2016 to 2017). Turning to the overall study: An earlier analysis of 587 of the donors reported more than 250 Gb of sequence data and 117 million unique TCR beta sequences from about 180 million T cells. Roughly 300 gigabases of sequencing data and 75 million to 85 million unique TCR sequences made up an early release that covered under 750 HLA-typed donors. Among the roughly 370 genotyped donors, approximately 81% belonged to the genetic ancestry cluster associated with self-reported Caucasian donors. Donor age, sex, ethnicity and CMV serostatus were compiled alongside the repertoire data. Both class I and class II loci were covered by HLA typing, at four-digit resolution. Four to six DR-DQ haplotypes were handled as single units for association and clustering, since linkage in the cohort was strong. All discovery cohort repertoires had been generated using a single sequencing platform. Typing coverage varied by locus: about 620-630 donors for A, B, C, DRB1 and DQB1; some 520 for DQA1; 606 for DPA1; approximately 470 for DPB1. A later analysis re-analyzed previously published TCR beta repertoires from 650 to 800 donors and added high-resolution HLA genotyping to study TCR occurrence patterns. In addition to the first cohort of approximately 670 subjects, a separate validation cohort of around 110 different subjects was used. The study was designed to test whether signatures of past pathogen exposure could be identified by cataloging public T cell receptors. Using immunosequencing, the study profiled T cell repertoires from roughly 650 subjects and related those repertoires to cytomegalovirus serostatus. Among approximately 370 genotyped donors of the cohort, an average of about 240,000 unique TCR beta nucleotide sequences was sequenced per donor, of which approximately 18% were non-productive. A later genetic analysis used genome-wide SNP genotypes for about 65% of the roughly 700 donors, treating that subset as a discovery cohort. The later analysis used no new phenotypic data to find candidate immune exposures, relying instead on TCR beta sequences and their occurrence across donors. An earlier analysis of around 580 of the donors used high-throughput TCR beta sequencing to judge whether each TCR beta V gene segment behaved as functional or pseudogenic. The study combined high-throughput TCR immunosequencing, statistical association of individual TCRs with disease status, and machine learning to predict cytomegalovirus infection status.

V is cut back by 7 bases and J by 5 bases, with 15 bases in the junction unmatched. Reading from cysteine to phenylalanine, the CDR3 counts 16 amino acids. The sequence is cut down to CDR3 DNA, 48 bases in frame from base 1. The germline V gene (reference sequence) sets CDR1 to MNHEY and CDR2 to SMNVEV. The cohort consisted of 600 or so healthy bone marrow donors. Cohort members were all nominally healthy when sampled, although unrecorded immune exposures were likely present. The donor tested CMV seropositive and was one of the 289 seropositive cohort members. Every donor gave a peripheral blood sample, and the peripheral blood mononuclear cells from that sample were used for TCR beta sequencing. The Qiagen DNeasy Blood Extraction Kit was used to extract genomic DNA from the blood cell samples. Libraries were constructed by the immunoSEQ multiplex PCR assay. For the multiplex PCR, a mixture combining 60 forward primers for TCR Vbeta segments and 13 reverse primers for TCR Jbeta segments was used. Amplification of the CDR3 region of rearranged TCR beta genes was performed with a multiplex PCR assay on genomic DNA. The amplified TCR beta libraries were sequenced on the Illumina HiSeq System as 87-base-pair reads. The original pipeline was this. A later analysis counted about 76 million unique TCR beta chains across the roughly 700 repertoires, and around 9.9 million of these chains were shared by at least two donors. Raw reads were error-corrected and collapsed into unique sequences with a nearest-neighbor algorithm that merged closely related sequences to remove PCR and sequencing errors. CDR3 sequences were aligned to IMGT reference sequences to assign V, D and J gene segments. For a sequence to be retained, a match of at least six nucleotides to both a V gene segment and a J gene segment was required. Rearrangements were classified as productive when the CDR3 lacked stop codons and remained in frame with V and J, and all other rearrangements were classified as non-productive. CDR3 was defined according to IMGT convention as the region running from the second conserved V-encoded cysteine to the conserved J-encoded phenylalanine. The earlier analysis of about 590 of the donors excluded sequences that lacked an unambiguous match to a single V gene segment. An earlier analysis of a few hundred of the donors called V segments functional above 56.7% productive rearrangements and segregating when the between-donor standard deviation exceeded 5%. To diagnose cytomegalovirus status from the catalog of TCR beta chain sequences, a statistical classification framework was built. A later analysis assigned V and J genes by comparing TCR nucleotide sequences with IMGT/GENE-DB human TR gene sequences. In a later analysis, CDR3 sequences and most-parsimonious VDJ recombination scenarios were assigned using the TCRdist pipeline. In a later analysis, each TCR beta chain was defined by its CDR3 amino acid sequence together with its V-gene family, and reads lacking a unique V-gene family were excluded. To address suspected cross-contamination and a sequencing artifact, a later analysis removed approximately 590 highly shared, low-generation-probability nucleotide sequences. For each public chain, a later analysis derived a clonal expansion index from normalized ranks of inferred template counts within each repertoire. Generation probabilities in a later analysis came from a VDJ recombination model fitted to out-of-frame rearrangements, and those results were checked against IGoR. In a later analysis, TCR-TCR, TCR-HLA and TCR-CMV co-occurrence was scored with hypergeometric tests, and a repertoire-size bias correction was applied to TCR pairs. A later analysis estimated false discovery rates by permuting HLA or CMV assignments 20 times. In a later analysis, co-occurring TCRs were grouped using DBSCAN, and TCRdist sequence similarity was added for clustering within HLA-allele-positive subsets. For co-occurrence clustering, repertoires with fewer than 30,000 or more than 120,000 public chains were excluded, along with roughly 5 repertoires with anomalous nucleotide sharing. TCRdb holds this immuneACCESS table with in-frame rearrangements only. Some clones are missing; in checked studies, unresolved V genes explain under half, and the rest has no known cause. D and trimming come from the DNA, and the V and J calls and clone size come from that table. This sample gives about 190,000 clones in total; about 13% of them show up just once. Together, the top ten hold approximately 7.8% of the sample.

Overall study results and their limits: The cohort was sequenced for TCR beta chains only, and without alpha or paired-chain data the features that could be detected were limited. Because counts were too low, more than 15 rarely observed V segments, including chromosome 9 orphons, were excluded from the earlier analysis of around 640 of the donors. A further reported finding was that TCR beta sequences accurately predicted the HLA-A and HLA-B alleles for most subjects in the first cohort. In the study, approximately 150 TCR beta chains were listed as associated with cytomegalovirus. Sequencing depth was assumed to be roughly uniform across donors in the presence/absence analyses, though that assumption may not hold. An earlier analysis of approximately 530 of the donors showed that most TCR beta V segments appeared in productive rearrangements either about 87% or about 30% of the time, which broadly matched IMGT annotations. A later analysis found that TCR association rates varied across HLA loci, with DRB1 alleles showing the most associated TCRs and HLA-C alleles the fewest. The authors suggested that the approach could potentially be generalized to other disease states and immunological phenotypes. When HLA alleles, especially DR and DQ, strongly co-occurred, attributing TCR associations to individual alleles was difficult. In a later analysis, some 17,000 TCR beta sequences were associated with specific HLA alleles at a false discovery rate of 0.05. A later genetic analysis associated a missense DCLRE1C variant with V-gene and J-gene trimming of TCR beta chains, and an independent cohort replicated the association. According to a later genetic analysis, donors in an Asian-associated ancestry cluster had fewer N-insertions in productive TCRs than the roughly 700-donor mean. Some IMGT-functional V segments, including TRBV6-2 and TRBV6-3, could not be distinguished by the 87-base-pair reads and were therefore excluded. Immune exposure information for the cohort was limited to CMV serostatus. Because HLA typing was unavailable for some donors at each locus, only the typed subset was used in association tests. A later analysis found that HLA-associated TCR beta chains were more clonally expanded and had lower generation probabilities than equally common non-associated chains. Most CMV-associated TCR beta chains appeared to be HLA-restricted in a later analysis, and the HLA associations seemed to be driven largely by CMV exposure. The sequencing pipeline was judged likely to have produced a cluster of highly shared sequence variants as a technical artifact. Cytomegalovirus status was reported to be diagnosed by the classifier with high specificity and sensitivity in both the original and validation cohorts. Correlated functional status among segregating V segments might be attributable to linkage disequilibrium, but an unknown experimental factor could not be ruled out. While some public TCRs were present in many individuals, most TCR sequences turned up only very rarely across donors. According to a later analysis, parvovirus B19, influenza, CMV and Epstein-Barr virus appeared linked to several top co-occurrence clusters. Three of the identified cytomegalovirus-associated TCR beta chains were confirmed in vitro to be specific for cytomegalovirus antigens.

The sample comprised PBMCs. This TCR came from a man aged 45-65 years in good health and CMV-seropositive. The rearrangement joined TRBV27 to TRBJ2-7; 9 central nucleotides agree with TRBD1. This receptor has the CDR3 CASIQRGTGLRNEQYF. The DNA sequence follows: TGTGCCAGCATCCAAAGGGGGACAGGGCTTAGGAACGAGCAGTACTTC.